The 26 T cell receptor beta chains below were found in one sample sequenced in a study of PD-1 blockade in classical Hodgkin lymphoma. The repertoire was sequenced with immunoSEQ multiplex PCR; TCRdb's copy has only in-frame clones and lacks some. In the table there are some 49,000 clones, approximately 90% of which are singletons. The time point denotes: newly diagnosed, previously untreated cHL patient sample. The sample was peripheral blood mononuclear cells (PBMCs). The source of these receptors is a human donor with classical Hodgkin lymphoma.

V usage is TRBV9 and J usage is TRBJ2-7; 9 nucleotides agree with TRBD2. The V and J ends lost 0 bases and 2 bases, in that order; junction bases with no gene match: 3. Germline V gene sequence: CDR1 SGDLS, CDR2 YYNGEE. The CDR3 loop spans 15 amino acids. CDR3 sequence: CASSVGGGRAYEQYF. CDR3 DNA sequence: TGTGCCAGCAGCGTAGGTGGCGGGAGGGCCTACGAGCAGTACTTC.

This clone has more than one count but fewer than ten. The chain has TRBV5-1 and TRBJ1-2, with D possibly being TRBD1 (6 bases). The CDR3 runs 14 residues. V shed 2 bases and J shed 6 bases, with 14 bases lying between them. Germline V gene lookup returns CDR1 SGHRS and CDR2 YFSETQ. CDR3 nucleotide sequence: TGCGCCAGCAGCTTACAGGGCGGGGGAGATGGCTACACCTTC. Protein sequence: CASSLQGGGDGYTF.

This clone has a single count. CDR3 DNA: TGTGCCAGCAATAGCCGACAGGGGGTAACCTACGAGCAGTACGTC. This gives the protein CASNSRQGVTYEQYV. This rearrangement joins TRBV2 to TRBJ2-7; 9 bases map to TRBD1. This CDR3 is built from 15 residues. The ends lost 7 bases at V and 2 bases at J; junction bases unmatched: 9. Germline V lookup: CDR1 SNHLY, CDR2 FYNNEI.

The V and J genes are TRBV5-5 and TRBJ2-2; either TRBD1 or TRBD2 may supply D (5 bases each). Germline CDR1 and CDR2: SGHKS and YYEKEE (reference sequence). V was trimmed by 3 bases and J by 3 bases, leaving 12 bases between them. The CDR3 totals 15 residues. The CDR3 loop reads CASSWGSRDTGELFF. DNA of the CDR3: TGTGCCAGCAGCTGGGGGAGCAGGGACACCGGGGAGCTGTTTTTT.

The J gene is TRBJ1-1, the V gene TRBV28; no clear D gene. The V end lost 5 bases, the J end lost 8 bases, and 18 bases lay between the germline ends. From germline, CDR1 is MDHEN and CDR2 SYDVKM. The length of the CDR3 is 14 residues. For the CDR3, the DNA is TGTGCCAGCAGTCGGACGTTCGCGCGGGCGGAAGCTTTCTTT. Its translation is CASSRTFARAEAFF.

The chain is built from TRBV11-3 and TRBJ1-2; D gene unclear. Trimming took 1 base from V and 6 from J, leaving 15 bases between them. Germline V lookup: CDR1 SGHNT, CDR2 YENEEA. CDR3 length equals 15 residues. For the CDR3, the DNA is TGTGCCAGCAGCTTAGGAGGCGCAGGAATTCATGGCTACACCTTC. This sequence encodes CASSLGGAGIHGYTF.

The chain recombines TRBV7-9 with TRBJ2-5; possible D gene TRBD2, 5 bases. V was clipped by 4 bases and J by 0 bases, with 15 bases between them. Germline loops: CDR1 SEHNR, CDR2 FQNEAQ (reference sequence). The CDR3 spans 16 residues. The CDR3 DNA follows: TGTGCCAGCAGCTCCGGACTCGCCCCTTACCAAGAGACCCAGTACTTC. Translated, it gives CASSSGLAPYQETQYF.

The gene calls are TRBV9 and TRBJ2-7; tentatively, D is TRBD1 or TRBD2 (5 bases each). Germline assignment: CDR1 SGDLS and CDR2 YYNGEE. V dropped 2 bases and J dropped 5 bases, with 14 bases sitting between them. The CDR3 contains 14 residues. The CDR3 coding sequence is TGTGCCAGCAGCGTTGGGCAGGGAGTGGACGAGCAGTACTTC. The encoded protein is CASSVGQGVDEQYF.

V usage is TRBV27 and J usage is TRBJ2-1; D may be TRBD2 (5 bases). Trimming cost V 4 bases and J 2 bases, with 9 bases left between them. Germline values: CDR1 MNHEY, CDR2 SMNVEV (reference sequence). This CDR3 has 14 residues. CDR3 sequence (DNA): TGTGCCAGCAGTTCTCGGGGTGCCTACAATGAGCAGTTCTTC. Translated: CASSSRGAYNEQFF.

The chain carries TRBV27 and TRBJ2-1; the match to TRBD1 covers 8 bases. CDR3 length equals 17 residues. The trim removed 7 bases at V and 6 bases at J, leaving 17 bases unmatched. The V gene's germline CDR1 is MNHEY and CDR2 SMNVEV (reference sequence). This CDR3 is CASTLNRGRPFANEQFF. Here the CDR3 DNA reads TGTGCCAGCACCCTTAACAGGGGGAGGCCCTTCGCCAATGAGCAGTTCTTC.

This chain joins TRBV28 and TRBJ1-2; 9 bases are a match to TRBD1. Germline V lookup: CDR1 MDHEN, CDR2 SYDVKM. The CDR3 contains 17 residues. V gave up 2 bases and J gave up 3 bases; unmatched junction bases: 10. The chain's CDR3 is CASSLPQQGARDYGYTF. The CDR3 DNA reads as TGTGCCAGCAGTTTACCCCAACAGGGGGCGCGAGACTATGGCTACACCTTC.

The rearrangement links TRBV6-6 to TRBJ1-1; D is ambiguous. Germline V gene data show CDR1 as MNHNY and CDR2 as SVGAGI (reference sequence). The CDR3 runs to 14 residues. V was pared by 0 bases and J by 1 base, with 6 bases between. CDR3 loop: CASSYSEANTEAFF. Here the CDR3 DNA reads TGTGCCAGCAGTTACTCTGAGGCGAACACTGAAGCTTTCTTT.

This clone appeared once. This chain uses TRBV5-4 with TRBJ2-5, with D perhaps assigned TRBD1 or TRBD2 (6 bases each). Germline V gene data show CDR1 as SGHNT and CDR2 as YYREEE (reference sequence). Trimming left V 4 bases short and J 5 bases short, with 18 bases between. The CDR3 consists of 15 residues. CDR3 coding DNA: TGTGCCAGCAGCCGGACGACAGGAGGAGGGGAGACCCAGTACTTC. The encoded protein is CASSRTTGGGETQYF. The variable domain in full, completed from reference TRBV5-4 and TRBJ2-5, reads ETGVTQSPTHLIKTRGQQVTLRCSSQSGHNTVSWYQQALGQGPQFIFQYYREEENGRGNFPPRFSGLQFPNYSSELNVNALELDDSALYLCASSRTTGGGETQYFGPGTRLLVL.

This clone appeared once. The chain recombines TRBV29-1 with TRBJ2-4; tentatively, D is TRBD2 (6 bases). Germline V gene sequence: CDR1 SQVTM, CDR2 ANQGSEA. The CDR3 is made up of 14 amino acids. Between the trimmed V and J ends, which lost 4 bases and 0 bases, there was a span of 10 bases. DNA of the CDR3: TGCAGCGTTGCCTTGGGACTAGCCAAAAACATTCAGTACTTC. It translates to CSVALGLAKNIQYF.

This sequence joins TRBV4-1 and TRBJ2-2, with a weak D call TRBD2 (5 bases). Germline V gene sequence: CDR1 MGHRA, CDR2 YSYEKL. This CDR3 is 16 amino acids long. V lost 9 bases to trimming and J lost 4 bases, with 21 bases between them. The DNA of the CDR3 is TGCGCCAGTGATGAGGGCCGAGGAGCTGGCACCGGGGAGCTGTTTTTT. Its protein is CASDEGRGAGTGELFF.

The chain uses TRBV11-2 and TRBJ1-5; D gene ambiguous. The CDR3 consists of 13 residues. The germline V gene encodes CDR1 SGHAT and CDR2 FQNNGV. V lost 5 bases, J lost 5 bases, and 10 bases lay in between. DNA of the CDR3: TGTGCCAGCAGCCCGGAGGCTTATCAGCCCCAGCATTTT. It specifies CASSPEAYQPQHF.

This chain connects TRBV29-1 to TRBJ2-4; D is possibly TRBD2 (6 bases). The CDR3 spans 16 residues. V shed 5 bases and J shed 1 base, with 18 bases lying between them. The germline V gene encodes CDR1 SQVTM and CDR2 ANQGSEA. The CDR3 DNA follows: TGCAGCGTTAAACCGTCAGGAGGGTCGGCCAAAAACATTCAGTACTTC. Residues: CSVKPSGGSAKNIQYF.

CDR3 sequence (DNA): TGTGCCAGCAGCCTAGTACGGGGAGGGCAAGGCTACACCTTC. It specifies CASSLVRGGQGYTF. The chain has TRBV7-9 and TRBJ1-2; D gene ambiguous. Germline loops: CDR1 SEHNR, CDR2 FQNEAQ (reference sequence). V was pared by 5 bases and J by 8 bases, with 18 bases between. This CDR3 comprises 14 residues.

The genes are TRBV9 and TRBJ1-3; no definite D call. The length of the CDR3 is 13 residues. Trimming took off 7 bases at V and 4 bases at J, with 12 bases between the two ends. The germline CDR1 and CDR2 sequences are SGDLS and YYNGEE. The CDR3 region is CASSIGSGNTIYF. CDR3 in DNA: TGTGCCAGCTCCATCGGGAGCGGAAACACCATATATTTT.

The chain couples TRBV18 to TRBJ1-1; 8 nucleotides agree with TRBD1. CDR1 KGHSH and CDR2 LQKENI come from the germline V gene. The CDR3 contains 15 residues. V lost 4 bases, J lost 4 bases, and 8 bases stayed unmatched. Here the CDR3 DNA reads TGTGCCAGCTCACGACAGGGGACCGTCGGCACTGAAGCTTTCTTT. Encoded protein: CASSRQGTVGTEAFF.

The chain uses TRBV13 and TRBJ2-7; 12 bases are shared with TRBD2. The CDR3 covers 16 residues. Germline CDR1 is PRHDT and CDR2 is FYEKMQ (reference sequence). J lost 4 bases, V lost 5 bases, and 9 bases had no gene match. CDR3: CASSPTGTSGSYEQYF. The CDR3 nucleotides read TGTGCCAGCAGCCCCACAGGGACTAGCGGGTCGTACGAGCAGTACTTC.

This clone was picked up one time. The gene calls are TRBV2 and TRBJ2-3, with D possibly being TRBD1 (6 bases). Between the trimmed V and J ends, which lost 9 bases and 6 bases, there was a span of 16 bases. CDR3 size: 13 residues. The germline CDR1 and CDR2 sequences are SNHLY and FYNNEI. CDR3 protein: CASIQGVGDTQYF. The CDR3 nucleotides read TGTGCCAGTATACAGGGAGTCGGGGATACGCAGTATTTT.

J is TRBJ2-7 and V is TRBV5-4, with D hard to call. The germline V gene has CDR1 SGHNT and CDR2 YYREEE (reference sequence). The CDR3 sequence is 14 residues long. Trimming removed 5 bases at V and 1 base at J, with 13 bases between. The CDR3 sequence is CASRRRGESYEQYV. The CDR3 nucleotides read TGTGCCAGCAGACGGCGAGGCGAATCCTACGAGCAGTACGTC.

V usage is TRBV29-1 and J usage is TRBJ1-2; no clear D. The V end was cut by 6 bases, the J end by 4 bases, with 15 bases between. CDR3 length: 13 residues. Germline V gene sequence: CDR1 SQVTM, CDR2 ANQGSEA. The CDR3 spells CSVPDRPGYGYTF. The CDR3 DNA reads as TGCAGCGTACCGGACCGGCCGGGCTATGGCTACACCTTC.

V gene TRBV19 combines with J gene TRBJ2-2; tentatively, D is TRBD1 (6 bases). The germline CDR1 and CDR2 sequences are LNHDA and SQIVND (reference sequence). The V end lost 4 bases, the J end lost 9 bases, and 21 bases lay between the germline ends. This CDR3 region has 16 residues. The CDR3 loop reads CASSTYQLQGSWELFF. CDR3 nucleotides: TGTGCCAGTAGTACCTATCAATTACAGGGTTCGTGGGAGCTGTTTTTT.

J is TRBJ1-6 and V is TRBV2; D is unresolved. The CDR3 runs 15 residues. V dropped 0 bases and J dropped 5 bases, with 8 bases sitting between them. Germline values: CDR1 SNHLY, CDR2 FYNNEI. CDR3 region: CASSEARGNNSPLHF. CDR3 sequence (DNA): TGTGCCAGCAGTGAAGCGCGGGGTAATAATTCACCCCTCCACTTT.